Listed below are T cell receptor beta chains from one sample, sequenced in a study of T cell responses to AZD1222 COVID-19 vaccine. Method: immunoSEQ multiplex PCR; TCRdb's copy keeps in-frame clones and lacks some. The table records about 120,000 clones, 87% of them present only once. This sample comprised peripheral blood, obtained on day 0 of AZD1222 vaccination. The source of these receptors is an adult in good health. Both conserved end residues are part of each CDR3. D genes are given only for firm matches. Size is stated for part of the rows, as once, few or many counts, or as a class when the clone is expanded.

cdr3_length: 14
v_call: TRBV18
d_call: .
clone_size: .
j_call: TRBJ1-1
cdr3_aa: CASSPRAVNTEAFF
cdr3_nt: TGTGCCAGCTCACCCAGAGCGGTGAACACTGAAGCTTTCTTT

cdr3_length: 12
v_call: TRBV7-9
d_call: .
clone_size: .
j_call: TRBJ1-1
cdr3_aa: CASSSTATEAFF
cdr3_nt: TGTGCCAGCAGTTCAACAGCTACTGAAGCTTTCTTT

cdr3_length: 18
v_call: TRBV19
d_call: TRBD2
clone_size: .
j_call: TRBJ2-2
cdr3_aa: CASSIEGLARAWTGELFF
cdr3_nt: TGTGCCAGTAGTATAGAAGGACTAGCTAGAGCGTGGACCGGGGAGCTGTTTTTT

cdr3_length: 13
v_call: TRBV3-1/TRBV3-2
d_call: TRBD1
clone_size: .
j_call: TRBJ1-6
cdr3_aa: CASSDRGNSPLHF
cdr3_nt: TGTGCCAGCAGCGACAGGGGAAATTCACCCCTCCACTTT

cdr3_length: 13
v_call: TRBV12-3/TRBV12-4
d_call: .
clone_size: .
j_call: TRBJ1-1
cdr3_aa: CASSLQGNTEAFF
cdr3_nt: TGTGCCAGCAGTTTGCAGGGGAACACTGAAGCTTTCTTT

cdr3_length: 13
v_call: TRBV27
d_call: TRBD1
clone_size: .
j_call: TRBJ1-2
cdr3_aa: CASSSDRAFGYTF
cdr3_nt: TGTGCCAGCAGCTCGGACAGGGCGTTTGGCTACACCTTC

cdr3_length: 15
v_call: TRBV5-1
d_call: .
clone_size: few
j_call: TRBJ1-4
cdr3_aa: CASSLTGLANEKLFF
cdr3_nt: TGCGCCAGCAGCTTAACGGGGTTGGCTAATGAAAAACTGTTTTTT

cdr3_length: 13
v_call: TRBV9
d_call: .
clone_size: .
j_call: TRBJ1-5
cdr3_aa: CASSASEKQPQHF
cdr3_nt: TGTGCCAGCAGCGCGTCGGAGAAACAGCCCCAGCATTTT

cdr3_length: 16
v_call: TRBV11-2
d_call: TRBD2
clone_size: .
j_call: TRBJ2-5
cdr3_aa: CASSLGQRGGAETQYF
cdr3_nt: TGTGCCAGCAGCTTAGGGCAGCGGGGGGGCGCTGAGACCCAGTACTTC

cdr3_length: 15
v_call: TRBV7-2
d_call: .
clone_size: .
j_call: TRBJ1-4
cdr3_aa: CASSLETPTNEKLFF
cdr3_nt: TGTGCCAGCAGCTTAGAGACACCAACTAATGAAAAACTGTTTTTT

cdr3_length: 15
v_call: TRBV28
d_call: TRBD2
clone_size: .
j_call: TRBJ2-7
cdr3_aa: CASSPHSGRAHEQYF
cdr3_nt: TGTGCCAGCAGTCCTCACAGCGGGAGGGCCCACGAGCAGTACTTC

cdr3_length: 14
v_call: TRBV10-3
d_call: .
clone_size: .
j_call: TRBJ1-1
cdr3_aa: CAISESAGVFEAFF
cdr3_nt: TGTGCCATCAGTGAGTCGGCAGGGGTATTTGAAGCTTTCTTT

cdr3_length: 11
v_call: TRBV28
d_call: .
clone_size: .
j_call: TRBJ1-6
cdr3_aa: CASSLDSPLHF
cdr3_nt: TGTGCCAGCAGTTTAGATTCACCCCTCCACTTT

cdr3_length: 16
v_call: TRBV19
d_call: TRBD1
clone_size: .
j_call: TRBJ1-3
cdr3_aa: CASSKAQGARGNTIYF
cdr3_nt: TGTGCCAGTAGTAAGGCACAGGGGGCGCGTGGAAACACCATATATTTT

cdr3_length: 15
v_call: TRBV15
d_call: TRBD1
clone_size: .
j_call: TRBJ2-7
cdr3_aa: CATSRGGTGADEQYF
cdr3_nt: TGTGCCACCAGCAGAGGTGGGACAGGGGCGGACGAGCAGTACTTC

cdr3_length: 13
v_call: TRBV6-1
d_call: .
clone_size: .
j_call: TRBJ2-7
cdr3_aa: CASSEVDSHEQYF
cdr3_nt: TGTGCCAGCAGTGAAGTGGACAGCCACGAGCAGTACTTC

cdr3_length: 14
v_call: TRBV10-1
d_call: .
clone_size: .
j_call: TRBJ1-1
cdr3_aa: CASQPGHRNTEAFF
cdr3_nt: TGCGCCAGCCAACCGGGACACCGGAACACTGAAGCTTTCTTT

cdr3_length: 15
v_call: TRBV6-1
d_call: .
clone_size: .
j_call: TRBJ2-3
cdr3_aa: CASSESIGSVDTQYF
cdr3_nt: TGTGCCAGCAGTGAATCTATCGGGAGTGTGGATACGCAGTATTTT

cdr3_length: 16
v_call: TRBV5-4
d_call: .
clone_size: .
j_call: TRBJ2-2
cdr3_aa: CASSLARDRNTGELFF
cdr3_nt: TGTGCCAGCAGCTTGGCCCGGGACCGCAACACCGGGGAGCTGTTTTTT

cdr3_length: 15
v_call: TRBV28
d_call: TRBD1
clone_size: .
j_call: TRBJ1-6
cdr3_aa: CASSLTGQGGSPLHF
cdr3_nt: TGTGCCAGCAGTTTGACTGGACAGGGCGGGTCACCCCTCCACTTT

cdr3_length: 15
v_call: TRBV19
d_call: TRBD2
clone_size: .
j_call: TRBJ2-7
cdr3_aa: CASSIPLAGTYEQYF
cdr3_nt: TGTGCCAGTAGTATCCCGCTAGCGGGAACCTACGAGCAGTACTTC

cdr3_length: 11
v_call: TRBV11-2
d_call: .
clone_size: .
j_call: TRBJ2-7
cdr3_aa: CASSPSYEQYF
cdr3_nt: TGTGCCAGCAGCCCATCCTACGAGCAGTACTTC

cdr3_length: 15
v_call: TRBV6-5
d_call: TRBD2
clone_size: .
j_call: TRBJ2-3
cdr3_aa: CASTISGGEADTQYF
cdr3_nt: TGTGCCAGCACTATAAGTGGGGGGGAGGCAGATACGCAGTATTTT

cdr3_length: 13
v_call: TRBV7-9
d_call: .
clone_size: .
j_call: TRBJ2-1
cdr3_aa: CASSQGPEEEQFF
cdr3_nt: TGTGCCAGCAGCCAAGGCCCTGAGGAGGAGCAGTTCTTC

cdr3_length: 15
v_call: TRBV6-5
d_call: .
clone_size: few
j_call: TRBJ2-7
cdr3_aa: CASSYQTNVGYEQYF
cdr3_nt: TGTGCCAGCAGCTACCAAACGAATGTAGGCTACGAGCAGTACTTC

cdr3_length: 15
v_call: TRBV30
d_call: TRBD2
clone_size: once
j_call: TRBJ2-5
cdr3_aa: CAWSEATSGVETQYF
cdr3_nt: TGTGCCTGGAGTGAAGCGACTAGCGGTGTAGAGACCCAGTACTTC

cdr3_length: 14
v_call: TRBV10-3
d_call: .
clone_size: .
j_call: TRBJ1-6
cdr3_aa: CAISELQLGAPLHF
cdr3_nt: TGTGCCATCAGTGAGCTTCAGCTCGGAGCACCCCTCCACTTT

cdr3_length: 14
v_call: TRBV7-2
d_call: .
clone_size: .
j_call: TRBJ1-2
cdr3_aa: CASSLGSANYGYTF
cdr3_nt: TGTGCCAGCAGCTTAGGGTCAGCTAACTATGGCTACACCTTC

cdr3_length: 14
v_call: TRBV5-5
d_call: .
clone_size: once
j_call: TRBJ1-5
cdr3_aa: CASSLGGSTQPQHF
cdr3_nt: TGTGCCAGCAGCTTGGGGGGGAGCACTCAGCCCCAGCATTTT

cdr3_length: 13
v_call: TRBV3-1/TRBV3-2
d_call: .
clone_size: .
j_call: TRBJ2-3
cdr3_aa: CASSQAGEDTQYF
cdr3_nt: TGTGCCAGCAGCCAAGCGGGAGAAGATACGCAGTATTTT

cdr3_length: 12
v_call: TRBV11-3
d_call: .
clone_size: .
j_call: TRBJ2-2
cdr3_aa: CASSWGGGELFF
cdr3_nt: TGTGCCAGCAGCTGGGGTGGCGGGGAGCTGTTTTTT

cdr3_length: 13
v_call: TRBV6-5
d_call: .
clone_size: .
j_call: TRBJ1-5
cdr3_aa: CASSYSNNQPQHF
cdr3_nt: TGTGCCAGCAGTTACTCTAATAATCAGCCCCAGCATTTT

cdr3_length: 16
v_call: TRBV19
d_call: TRBD1
clone_size: .
j_call: TRBJ1-5
cdr3_aa: CASSIVGQRTTQPQHF
cdr3_nt: TGTGCCAGTAGTATTGTGGGACAGCGCACCACCCAGCCCCAGCATTTT

cdr3_length: 14
v_call: TRBV19
d_call: TRBD1
clone_size: .
j_call: TRBJ1-4
cdr3_aa: CATGQGAFNEKLFF
cdr3_nt: TGTGCCACTGGACAGGGGGCGTTTAATGAAAAACTGTTTTTT

cdr3_length: 15
v_call: TRBV2
d_call: .
clone_size: once
j_call: TRBJ1-3
cdr3_aa: CASGTDSAAGNTIYF
cdr3_nt: TGTGCCAGCGGAACTGACTCCGCGGCTGGAAACACCATATATTTT

cdr3_length: 16
v_call: TRBV4-1
d_call: .
clone_size: .
j_call: TRBJ1-1
cdr3_aa: CASSQVMGGLNTEAFF
cdr3_nt: TGCGCCAGCAGCCAAGTGATGGGGGGGCTAAACACTGAAGCTTTCTTT